These T cell receptor beta chains were read from a single sample in a study of blood T cell repertoires in COVID-19. TCRdb's table, derived via immunoSEQ multiplex PCR, lists solely in-frame clones and lacks some. The top ten clones hold roughly 0.97% of a sample with more than 85,000 clones, roughly 90% of them seen once. Sequenced material: peripheral blood. All receptors derive from a man in his 60s with acute or convalescent COVID-19. The CDR3 runs from the conserved cysteine through the conserved F or W. The D gene is left open where the match is weak. Clone size appears in some rows only: once, few, many, or a class for an expanded clone.

size	D	V	J	length	DNA	CDR3
-	TRBD2	TRBV6-5	TRBJ2-3	13	TGTGCCAGCCTAAGACTAGCGCCACATACGCAGTATTTT	CASLRLAPHTQYF
medium-sized	TRBD1	TRBV11-3	TRBJ1-1	15	TGTGCCAGCAGCTTAGGACAGGGGGCAAGCACTGAAGCTTTCTTT	CASSLGQGASTEAFF
-	-	TRBV19	TRBJ1-5	13	TGTGCCAGTAGTGGGGGGAGCAATCAGCCCCAGCATTTT	CASSGGSNQPQHF
-	-	TRBV28	TRBJ2-7	12	TGTGCCAGCTCGGTCTCGGCCTACGAGCAGTACTTC	CASSVSAYEQYF
-	TRBD1	TRBV5-1	TRBJ1-1	15	TGCGCCAGCAGCTTGGATGGCAGGGGGAGCACTGAAGCTTTCTTT	CASSLDGRGSTEAFF
-	TRBD1	TRBV7-2	TRBJ1-2	14	TGTGCCAGCAACCGGGACAGGGCCCTCTATGGCTACACCTTC	CASNRDRALYGYTF
-	-	TRBV5-1	TRBJ1-2	14	TGCGCCAGCAGCCTCCAGCAGGGATCCTATGGCTACACCTTC	CASSLQQGSYGYTF
few	-	TRBV27	TRBJ2-2	15	TGTGCCAGCAGTTTGGGGAGGGGGTACACCGGGGAGCTGTTTTTT	CASSLGRGYTGELFF
once	TRBD1	TRBV30	TRBJ2-5	14	TGTGCCTGGAGTACCACAGGGGGCGGAGAGACCCAGTACTTC	CAWSTTGGGETQYF
-	-	TRBV24-1	TRBJ2-1	17	TGTGCCACCAGTGACCCCTCTGACACCGGCTCCTACAATGAGCAGTTCTTC	CATSDPSDTGSYNEQFF
-	-	TRBV2	TRBJ1-2	12	TGTGCCAGCAGTGAAGACAGCTGGGGCTACACCTTC	CASSEDSWGYTF
-	-	TRBV19	TRBJ1-4	15	TGTGCCAGTAGGAATAGGGGTAGCACTAATGAAAAACTGTTTTTT	CASRNRGSTNEKLFF